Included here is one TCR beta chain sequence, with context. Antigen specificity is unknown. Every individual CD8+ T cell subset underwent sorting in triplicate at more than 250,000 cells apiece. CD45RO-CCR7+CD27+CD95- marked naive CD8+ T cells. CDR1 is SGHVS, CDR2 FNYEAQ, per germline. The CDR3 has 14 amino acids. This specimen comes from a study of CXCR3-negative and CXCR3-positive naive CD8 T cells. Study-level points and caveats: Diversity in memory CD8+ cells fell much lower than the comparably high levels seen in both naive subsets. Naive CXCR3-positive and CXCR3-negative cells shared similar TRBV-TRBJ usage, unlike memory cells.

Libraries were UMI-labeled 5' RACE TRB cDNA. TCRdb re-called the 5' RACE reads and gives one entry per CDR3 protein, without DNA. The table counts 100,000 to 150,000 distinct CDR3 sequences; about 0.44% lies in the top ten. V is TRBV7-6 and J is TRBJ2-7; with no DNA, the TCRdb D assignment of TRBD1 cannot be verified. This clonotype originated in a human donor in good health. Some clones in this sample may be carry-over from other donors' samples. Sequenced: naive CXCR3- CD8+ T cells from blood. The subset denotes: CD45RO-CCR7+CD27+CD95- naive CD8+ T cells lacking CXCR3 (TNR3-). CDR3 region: CASSFGTELYEQYF.